This T cell receptor beta chain appears in the sequencing data of a study of shared T cell receptors in the human thymus (dated by TCRdb to the early 2020s). General notes on the study: The study examined how self-reactive, shared T-cell receptor alpha chains are generated in the human thymus.

The germline V gene gives CDR1 as SGDLS and CDR2 as YYNGEE. V loses 6 bases, J loses 2 bases, and the germline ends lie 14 bases apart. The CDR3 starts with the cysteine, ends with the phenylalanine, and has 14 residues. Only the CDR3 DNA is retained, 42 bases long and in frame from the first base. With regard to this clone: What antigen it recognizes has not been identified. No qualities accompany the bases; no much larger clone lies one base away.

Receptor amplification or capture employed the immunoSEQ multiplex PCR assay. As stored in TCRdb, this immuneACCESS dataset retains in-frame rearrangements with V and J assigned. A fraction of the clones does not appear; measured against another copy, unresolved V genes explain less than half of the discrepancy, and the remainder lacks a known reason. Present in this sample are 600,000 to 900,000 clones, approximately 85% of which were seen just once. The ten largest clones capture 0.0095% to 0.013% of the sample. This same sample was also part of a study on human thymus T cells. The second paper states: Immunologically healthy infants undergoing open corrective cardiac surgery for congenital heart defects in Finland were used as donors. Thymus tissue was obtained as surgical resects removed during corrective cardiac surgery. Biased V and J gene segment usage appeared to be present in both thymic and peripheral blood repertoires. According to the related research, thymic TCR repertoires were highly overlapping among unrelated individuals. TCR alpha and beta repertoires from fewer than ten infant thymus samples and a few related peripheral blood samples were characterized in the study. Donor ages ranged from roughly 7 to 250 days, and the cohort comprised about six male and a couple of female infants. After being mechanically released from the tissue, thymocytes were kept at -70 degrees C in pellets of roughly 10-30 million cells. A QIAsymphony instrument was used to extract genomic DNA from frozen cell pellets. The immunoSEQ multiplex PCR assay was used to amplify the TCRB and TCRAD loci from a standardized quantity of quality-controlled genomic DNA. Amplicons spanned the V(D)J region at a length sufficient to cover the CDR3 and identify V and J genes. Through the commercial immunoSEQ service, the amplicons were sequenced on an Illumina platform. Primer bias and sequencing errors were corrected using previously described methods, and TCRAD and TCRB definitions followed the IMGT database. The repertoires were analysed using immunoSEQ Analyzer 3.0 and VDJTools for basic statistics, V/J segment usage, diversity estimates, rarefaction and pairwise overlap. To estimate diversity, the Chao1, ChaoE, Efron-Thisted, Shannon and inverse Simpson indices were applied, and diversity was also estimated on datasets down-sampled to the smallest sample. Repertoire overlap used strict matching of CDR3 nucleotide sequence, V gene and J gene, with Jaccard-based multidimensional scaling clustering. On average, thymus samples gave roughly 800,000 unique TCRB clonotypes, whereas blood samples gave roughly 80,000.

The clonotype originates from a girl in the first two years of life with a congenital heart defect. Donor details come from another sample of the same person, matched by shared clones. The sample consisted of thymocytes. The sequence is built from TRBV9 and TRBJ2-5; perhaps TRBD2 is the D gene, with 6 bases matching. The sequenced DNA is TGTGCCAGCACCGATCAGACTAGTCAAGAGACCCAGTACTTC. Translated, it reads CASTDQTSQETQYF. The full variable domain, completed from the reference TRBV9 and TRBJ2-5 proteins outside the CDR3, reads DSGVTQTPKHLITATGQRVTLRCSPRSGDLSVYWYQQSLDQGLQFLIQYYNGEERAKGNILERFSAQQFPDLHSELNLSSLELGDSALYFCASTDQTSQETQYFGPGTRLLVL.